The sequence of this T cell receptor beta chain was determined in a study of regulatory T cells in long-lasting Graves disease. According to the study, TCR beta libraries were built with iRepertoire HTBI primers and CDR3-region Arm-PCR. Original processing notes: Across samples, about 56 TRBV and about 13 TRBJ segments were found. MiXCR, applied by TCRdb to the multiplex PCR reads, yields one record per CDR3 protein. These V and J calls originate from TCRdb's pipeline instead of the authors' own analysis. Altogether 450,000 to 600,000 distinct CDR3 sequences are present, approximately 12% being singletons, with the ten largest covering under 10%. Findings of the study overall: The researchers studied only peripheral blood, not thyroid tissue. The TCR repertoire of persistent Graves' patients was less diverse than that of newly diagnosed ones. Under persistent disease, TRBV28, TRBJ1-2 and TRBJ2-5 were used preferentially.

The ends were cut back, 2 bases at V and 5 bases at J, with 6 bases in the middle. This CDR3 has 13 amino acids. In germline, CDR1 is MNHEY, CDR2 SVGEGT. This clonotype was found many times. Its target is unknown. As to time point: newly diagnosed GD, antithyroid drugs for less than 3 months. The TCR library used RNA extracted from PBMCs. A further study also used this sample, focusing on T cells in Graves' hyperthyroidism and ophthalmopathy.

The V call is TRBV6-2 or TRBV6-3, the J call TRBJ2-2, with D unclear. The source material was peripheral blood mononuclear cells (PBMCs), sampled at new diagnosis, from a patient treated with antithyroid drugs. The clonotype originates from a young man with Graves disease. The CDR3 region is CASSYGLTGELFF. CDR3 DNA: TGTGCCAGCAGTTACGGATTGACCGGGGAGCTGTTTTTT.